The 6 T cell receptor beta chains presented below share a single source sample, sequenced in a study of blood T cell repertoires in COVID-19. TCRdb's copy holds only in-frame clones and misses some; the assay was immunoSEQ multiplex PCR. The sample lists under 60,000 clones, roughly 78% occurring once. The sequencing sample was made of peripheral blood. These receptors originate from a man in his 70s with acute or convalescent COVID-19.

To note about this clone: The junction departs from germline at one end; a sequencing error may be responsible. The chain is built from TRBV2 and TRBJ2-3; TRBD2 matches 10 bases. Per germline, CDR1 SNHLY and CDR2 FYNNEI. The CDR3 is 16 amino acids. The CDR3 loop is CASSDLIAGGTDTQYF. CDR3 coding DNA: TGTGCCAGCAGTGATTTGATAGCGGGGGGCACGGATACGCAGTATTTT.

The chain couples TRBV10-3 to TRBJ2-3; TRBD1 matches 7 bases. With V trimmed by 2 bases and J by 4 bases, 6 bases remained unmatched. Germline lookup yields CDR1 ENHRY and CDR2 SYGVKD. This CDR3 contains 15 residues. The CDR3 sequence is CAISEQQGTADTQYF. The CDR3, as DNA: TGTGCCATCAGTGAGCAACAGGGGACAGCAGATACGCAGTATTTT.

This chain connects TRBV2 to TRBJ2-5; 11 bases agree with TRBD2. The CDR3 length is 16 residues. Germline V lookup: CDR1 SNHLY, CDR2 FYNNEI. V lost 4 bases and J lost 4; bases outside the gene matches: 8. The CDR3 spells CASSGGLAGGGETQYF. CDR3 bases: TGTGCCAGCAGTGGAGGTCTAGCGGGGGGAGGAGAGACCCAGTACTTC. The entire variable domain, with the rest obtained from reference TRBV2 and TRBJ2-5, is as follows: EPEVTQTPSHQVTQMGQEVILRCVPISNHLYFYWYRQILGQKVEFLVSFYNNEISEKSEIFDDQFSVERPDGSNFTLKIRSTKLEDSAMYFCASSGGLAGGGETQYFGPGTRLLVL.

CDR3 amino acids: CAISRRDREFNTIYF. CDR3 nucleotides: TGTGCCATCAGCCGCCGGGACAGGGAGTTTAACACCATATATTTT. This chain uses TRBV10-3 with TRBJ1-3, with 9 bases aligning to TRBD1. Per germline, CDR1 ENHRY and CDR2 SYGVKD. The length of the CDR3 is 15 residues. After removal of 6 bases from V and 7 bases from J, the junction contained 10 bases not matched to a gene.

J is TRBJ2-1 and V is TRBV11-2; TRBD2 matches at 7 bases. There are 14 residues in the CDR3. The V segment lost 0 bases and the J segment 9 bases; nucleotides outside the gene matches: 5. From germline, CDR1 is SGHAT and CDR2 FQNNGV. This CDR3 reads CASSLEAGEGEQFF. As DNA, the CDR3 is TGTGCCAGCAGCTTAGAGGCGGGAGAGGGTGAGCAGTTCTTC.

The chain combines TRBV27 with TRBJ1-6, with 7 positions matching TRBD1. With V trimmed by 6 bases and J by 5 bases, 10 bases remained unmatched. This CDR3 contains 16 residues. CDR1 and CDR2 (germline): MNHEY, SMNVEV (reference sequence). CDR3 sequence (DNA): TGTGCCAGCAGGTCGACAGGGAGTCCCAATAATTCACCCCTCCACTTT. Translation gives CASRSTGSPNNSPLHF.